The 28 T cell receptor beta chains in this list originate from one sample, sequenced in a study of blood T cell repertoires in COVID-19. Libraries were prepared by immunoSEQ multiplex PCR; TCRdb keeps only in-frame clonotypes and omits some of them. The sample yields around 210,000 clones, approximately 86% seen once. Sequenced input: peripheral blood. These TCRs come from a man aged 60 to 75 with COVID-19, enrolled during active disease.

This clone was observed once. This chain connects TRBV19 to TRBJ1-2; D is uncertain. The V gene's germline CDR1 is LNHDA and CDR2 SQIVND (reference sequence). Trimming removed 6 bases from V and 4 bases from J, with 12 bases in between. The CDR3 contains 13 residues. The CDR3 here is CASSPGNSYGYTF. CDR3 DNA sequence: TGTGCCAGTAGCCCCGGCAACAGCTATGGCTACACCTTC.

The genes are TRBV30 and TRBJ1-6; D is possibly TRBD1 (6 bases). The CDR3 has 14 amino acids. V gave up 0 bases and J gave up 10 bases, with 13 bases separating them. Germline V gene sequence: CDR1 GTSNPN, CDR2 SVGIG (reference sequence). For the CDR3, the DNA is TGTGCCTGGAGTGTACCAGGGGTATGGTCACCCCTCCACTTT. It yields the protein CAWSVPGVWSPLHF.

This clone was found once. The V call is TRBV3-1 (or the pseudogene TRBV3-2), the J call TRBJ2-2; D remains ambiguous. The V end was cut by 1 base, the J end by 5 bases, with 20 bases between. The V gene's germline CDR1 is LGHDT and CDR2 YNNKEL (reference sequence). The CDR3 consists of 18 residues. The CDR3 DNA reads TGTGCCAGCAGCCAAGCAGGCTGGGCCCTTTCGAGTACCGGGGAGCTGTTTTTT. Encoded protein: CASSQAGWALSSTGELFF.

The chain joins TRBV7-9 to TRBJ2-7; TRBD1 matches at 8 bases. CDR3 length: 12 amino acids. CDR1 is SEHNR and CDR2 is FQNEAQ in the germline V gene (reference sequence). With V trimmed by 5 bases and J by 7 bases, 4 bases remained unmatched. The CDR3 loop is CASSGQGEEQYF. DNA of the CDR3: TGTGCCAGCAGCGGACAGGGTGAAGAGCAGTACTTC.

The chain employs TRBV5-4 and TRBJ2-7; weak D call: TRBD1 (6 bases). The CDR3 is 12 amino acids. Germline V gene sequence: CDR1 SGHNT, CDR2 YYREEE (reference sequence). V lost 3 bases, J lost 3 bases, and 7 bases lay in between. CDR3 DNA sequence: TGTGCCAGCAGCTCGGACAGCTACGAGCAGTACTTC. Amino acid sequence: CASSSDSYEQYF. The full variable domain, with the rest looked up from reference TRBV5-4 and TRBJ2-7, is ETGVTQSPTHLIKTRGQQVTLRCSSQSGHNTVSWYQQALGQGPQFIFQYYREEENGRGNFPPRFSGLQFPNYSSELNVNALELDDSALYLCASSSDSYEQYFGPGTRLTVT.

The V and J genes are TRBV6-2 or TRBV6-3 and TRBJ2-7; tentatively, D is TRBD1 (6 bases). CDR3 length: 14 residues. The V and J ends lost 2 bases and 4 bases respectively, with 12 bases between them. The germline V gene encodes CDR1 MNHEY and CDR2 SVGEGT. The CDR3 loop reads CASSYRGTSYEQYF. In DNA, the CDR3 is TGTGCCAGCAGTTACCGAGGGACATCGTACGAGCAGTACTTC.

Notes on this clone: Given a much more abundant clone one base away, this may be a read error. The chain joins TRBV3-1 (or the pseudogene TRBV3-2) to TRBJ1-1; 9 bases match TRBD1. J gave up 1 base and V 4 bases, and 4 bases lay outside the gene matches. Germline loops: CDR1 LGHDT, CDR2 YNNKEL (reference sequence). This CDR3 has 15 amino acids. CDR3 bases: TGTGCCAGCAGCCGGGGGACAGGGAGGAACACTGAAGCTTTCTTT. Its protein is CASSRGTGRNTEAFF.

V and J are TRBV28 and TRBJ1-4; a weak D match, TRBD1 (5 bases). The germline V and J ends were trimmed by 3 bases and 4 bases, with 9 bases remaining between them. The CDR3 runs 14 residues. Germline lookup yields CDR1 MDHEN and CDR2 SYDVKM. CDR3: CASSLPGRNEKLFF. The CDR3 DNA reads as TGTGCCAGCAGTTTGCCAGGGCGTAATGAAAAACTGTTTTTT.

V gene TRBV6-1 combines with J gene TRBJ1-3; D gene ambiguous. Trimming removed 1 base from V and 2 bases from J, with 9 bases in between. Per germline, CDR1 MNHNS and CDR2 SASEGT. The CDR3 has 15 amino acids. The DNA of the CDR3 is TGTGCCAGCAGTGAAGTCCCTGAGGCTGGAAACACCATATATTTT. It specifies CASSEVPEAGNTIYF.

The V gene is TRBV11-2, the J gene TRBJ2-1; TRBD2 matches 7 bases. CDR3 length: 16 amino acids. Germline V CDR1 and CDR2: SGHAT, FQNNGV. The junction had 14 bases not matched to a gene; V was cut back by 7 bases and J by 5 bases. CDR3 sequence: CASTQSGRGGNNEQFF. CDR3 coding DNA: TGTGCCAGCACCCAGAGTGGGAGGGGAGGCAACAATGAGCAGTTCTTC.

CDR3 sequence reads: CASIDRTGYNSPLHF. The CDR3 nucleotides are TGTGCCAGCATTGATCGGACAGGGTATAATTCACCCCTCCACTTT. This chain connects TRBV28 to TRBJ1-6, with TRBD1 identical over 8 bases. Per germline, CDR1 MDHEN and CDR2 SYDVKM. With V trimmed by 7 bases and J by 4 bases, 6 bases remained unmatched. The length of the CDR3 is 15 residues.

V and J are TRBV7-9 and TRBJ1-1; D remains unclear. This CDR3 region has 14 residues. The germline gives CDR1 SEHNR, CDR2 FQNEAQ (reference sequence). The germline V and J ends were trimmed by 1 base and 0 bases, with 6 bases remaining between them. Written as DNA, the CDR3 is TGTGCCAGCAGCTTAGGGCAGGTGAACACTGAAGCTTTCTTT. It translates to CASSLGQVNTEAFF.

This chain uses TRBV10-2 with TRBJ1-4; 10 bases are shared with TRBD1. V lost 6 bases to trimming and J lost 5 bases; unmatched junction nucleotides: 9. This CDR3 is 16 amino acids long. Per germline, CDR1 WSHSY and CDR2 SAAADI. CDR3 bases: TGCGCCAGCAGAGTCACCCCGGGACAGGGGAATGAAAAACTGTTTTTT. Amino acids: CASRVTPGQGNEKLFF.

V usage is TRBV15 and J usage is TRBJ2-1; 8 nucleotides align to TRBD2. After removal of 0 bases from V and 15 bases from J, the junction contained 16 bases not matched to a gene. CDR1 is LNHNV, CDR2 YYDKDF, per germline (reference sequence). CDR3 length: 16 amino acids. The CDR3 loop is CATSRDRVAGPLGRFF. The CDR3 DNA is TGTGCCACCAGCAGAGATAGGGTAGCGGGGCCCCTGGGGAGGTTCTTC. Combining the CDR3 with reference TRBV15 and TRBJ2-1 gives the whole variable domain DAMVIQNPRYQVTQFGKPVTLSCSQTLNHNVMYWYQQKSSQAPKLLFHYYDKDFNNEADTPDNFQSRRPNTSFCFLDIRSPGLGDTAMYLCATSRDRVAGPLGRFFGPGTRLTVL.

The chain couples TRBV5-1 to TRBJ2-1, with a weak D call TRBD2 (5 bases). This CDR3 spans 14 amino acids. Germline values: CDR1 SGHRS, CDR2 YFSETQ. Trimming removed 7 bases from V and 7 bases from J, with 18 bases in between. CDR3: CASSRAQSGNEQFF. CDR3 in DNA: TGCGCCAGCTCCCGGGCTCAGTCGGGAAATGAGCAGTTCTTC.

The chain links TRBV25-1 to TRBJ1-4, with D tentatively TRBD1 (6 bases). CDR3 length: 15 amino acids. Germline CDR1 reads MGHDK; CDR2 reads SYGVNS. Trimming left V 2 bases short and J 2 bases short, with 9 bases between. Here the CDR3 DNA reads TGTGCCAGCAGTGAACCTCAGGGGACTAATGAAAAACTGTTTTTT. Residues: CASSEPQGTNEKLFF.

This clone has only a few counts. The V gene is TRBV30, the J gene TRBJ1-1; a possible D gene is TRBD1 (6 bases). The V gene lost 3 bases and the J gene lost 3 bases, with 11 bases spanning the gap. Germline-derived CDR1 and CDR2 are GTSNPN and SVGIG (reference sequence). The CDR3 runs to 13 residues. In nucleotides, the CDR3 is TGTGCCTGGAGCGCCACAGGGTACACTGAAGCTTTCTTT. Residues: CAWSATGYTEAFF.

This sequence joins TRBV5-1 and TRBJ1-4; 7 bases align to TRBD1. The CDR3 is 13 residues long. Germline V gene data show CDR1 as SGHRS and CDR2 as YFSETQ. The V and J ends lost 5 bases and 4 bases, in that order; junction bases with no gene match: 2. The chain's CDR3 is CASRGQDNEKLFF. The DNA for the CDR3 is TGCGCCAGCAGAGGACAGGATAATGAAAAACTGTTTTTT.

This chain uses TRBV28 with TRBJ1-2, with no clear D. Germline V gene sequence: CDR1 MDHEN, CDR2 SYDVKM. This CDR3 is 14 amino acids long. Between the trimmed V and J ends, which lost 8 bases and 4 bases, there was a span of 17 bases. CDR3 nucleotide sequence: TGTGCCAGCGGTGAATTAGGATCAGGCTATGGCTACACCTTC. The encoded protein is CASGELGSGYGYTF.

The chain has TRBV28 and TRBJ1-3; unclear D gene. V lost 7 bases, J lost 2 bases, and 12 bases lay in between. The V gene's germline CDR1 is MDHEN and CDR2 SYDVKM. There are 14 residues in the CDR3. In nucleotides, the CDR3 is TGTGCCAGCACCTCTCTCGGGACTGGAAACACCATATATTTT. Its translation is CASTSLGTGNTIYF.

V usage is TRBV9 and J usage is TRBJ1-1; D might be TRBD1 (6 bases). Germline CDR1 SGDLS, CDR2 YYNGEE. Trimming took off 3 bases at V and 0 bases at J, with 12 bases between the two ends. This CDR3 is 15 amino acids long. The CDR3 DNA follows: TGTGCCAGCAGCGCCAGAGGGGGACTGAACACTGAAGCTTTCTTT. Encoded protein: CASSARGGLNTEAFF.

V and J are TRBV30 and TRBJ1-3, with a weak D call TRBD1 (6 bases). Per the germline V gene, CDR1 is GTSNPN and CDR2 is SVGIG (reference sequence). Trimming pared 5 bases from V and 2 bases from J, leaving 10 bases between. CDR3 length: 13 amino acids. The DNA for the CDR3 is TGTGCCTGGCAACAGGGAACTGGAAACACCATATATTTT. It yields the protein CAWQQGTGNTIYF.

J is TRBJ1-2 and V is TRBV7-8; the match to TRBD1 covers 8 bases. The ends lost 5 bases at V and 4 bases at J; junction bases unmatched: 3. CDR1 SGHVS and CDR2 FQNEAQ come from the germline V gene. The CDR3 consists of 13 residues. In DNA, the CDR3 is TGTGCCAGCAGCACAGGACAGGGCTATGGCTACACCTTC. Protein sequence: CASSTGQGYGYTF.

J is TRBJ2-7 and V is TRBV28; possible D gene TRBD2, 6 bases. Trimming removed 6 bases at V and 4 bases at J, with 22 bases between. Germline values: CDR1 MDHEN, CDR2 SYDVKM. This CDR3 has 16 amino acids. CDR3 nucleotide sequence: TGTGCCAGCAGCGCCCCGGTGGGCCTAGGGAGGTACGAGCAGTACTTC. Residues: CASSAPVGLGRYEQYF.

This clone was recorded once. Other DNA sequences within the sample encode an identical CDR3. The chain has TRBV18 and TRBJ1-1; D call uncertain. This CDR3 is built from 14 residues. V lost 0 bases to trimming and J lost 0 bases, with 5 bases between them. CDR1 KGHSH and CDR2 LQKENI come from the germline V gene. The CDR3 is CASSPPSLNTEAFF. The CDR3 coding sequence is TGTGCCAGCTCACCACCTAGTTTGAACACTGAAGCTTTCTTT. The full variable domain, in which reference TRBV18 and TRBJ1-1 provide the parts outside the CDR3, is NAGVMQNPRHLVRRRGQEARLRCSPMKGHSHVYWYRQLPEEGLKFMVYLQKENIIDESGMPKERFSAEFPKEGPSILRIQQVVRGDSAAYFCASSPPSLNTEAFFGQGTRLTVV.

The V and J genes are TRBV5-1 and TRBJ2-5; D is possibly TRBD1 (6 bases). The germline V gene encodes CDR1 SGHRS and CDR2 YFSETQ. This CDR3 is built from 13 residues. V lost 7 bases, J lost 3 bases, and 13 bases lay in between. The CDR3 region is CASGDTGKETQYF. DNA for the CDR3: TGCGCCAGCGGCGACACAGGGAAAGAGACCCAGTACTTC.

V gene TRBV5-4 combines with J gene TRBJ2-1; 8 bases align to TRBD1. The V gene end was trimmed by 4 bases and the J gene end by 7 bases; junction bases not matched to a gene: 13. The CDR3 is made up of 16 amino acids. Per germline, CDR1 SGHNT and CDR2 YYREEE (reference sequence). In DNA, the CDR3 is TGTGCCAGCAGCCTCGGGGGTCAGGGGGCCAAAAATGAGCAGTTCTTC. This codes for CASSLGGQGAKNEQFF.

The chain links TRBV7-8 to TRBJ2-2, with TRBD1 matching 7 bases. The CDR3 is 14 residues long. Germline V lookup: CDR1 SGHVS, CDR2 FQNEAQ. Germline trimming cut 5 bases from V and 8 bases from J; bases unmatched to any gene: 8. CDR3 sequence reads: CASSVRQGRGELFF. Written as DNA, the CDR3 is TGTGCCAGCAGCGTTCGACAGGGTCGGGGGGAGCTGTTTTTT.